These 31 T cell receptor beta chains share one sample of origin, sequenced in a study of tumor-infiltrating lymphocytes in primary liver carcinoma. The study extracted blood RNA from unsorted whole blood and also extracted germline DNA. Researchers generated TCR beta cDNA from about 450 ng of total RNA, relying on a constant-region primer. Amplification in three nested multiplex PCR rounds with slightly modified ARM-PCR gave rise to TCR beta libraries. Each of the first two PCR rounds ran about 9 cycles with TRBV1-TRBV30 forward and C-beta reverse primers. MiXCR, run by TCRdb on the multiplex PCR reads, gives a single entry per CDR3 protein. The repertoire holds 150,000 to 200,000 distinct CDR3 sequences, with less than 65% as singletons. Sequenced: peripheral blood. Source of these receptors: a woman aged 60-70 years with primary liver carcinoma and hepatitis B virus infection.

A single count supports this clonotype. V and J are TRBV5-1 and TRBJ2-7, with 14 nucleotides matching TRBD2. With V trimmed by 4 bases and J by 8 bases, 8 bases remained unmatched. The CDR3 extends over 15 amino acids. Per germline, CDR1 SGHRS and CDR2 YFSETQ. The CDR3 sequence: CASSPGLAGVDKQYF. The CDR3 bases are TGCGCCAGCAGCCCGGGACTAGCGGGAGTAGACAAGCAGTACTTC.

This clonotype has a handful of counts. The V call is TRBV4-2, the J call TRBJ2-7, with 8 bases aligning to TRBD1. The germline CDR1 and CDR2 sequences are LGHNA and YNFKEQ. The CDR3 sequence is 14 residues long. The V segment lost 0 bases and the J segment 7 bases; nucleotides outside the gene matches: 5. The CDR3 coding sequence is TGTGCCAGCAGCCAAGATGGACAGGGAAGGGAGCAGTACTTC. Amino acids: CASSQDGQGREQYF.

The V call is TRBV7-8, the J call TRBJ2-1; 11 nucleotides agree with TRBD2. The CDR3 runs to 16 residues. J was trimmed by 10 bases and V by 5 bases; bases with no gene match: 13. CDR1 is SGHVS and CDR2 is FQNEAQ in the germline V gene. The CDR3 coding sequence is TGTGCCAGCAGCATGCGACTAGCGGGATGGACAGGCGAGCAGTTCTTC. This codes for CASSMRLAGWTGEQFF.

With regard to this clonotype: This could be a read error, since a much larger clone is one nucleotide away. This chain connects TRBV4-1 to TRBJ2-2; TRBD2 matches 13 bases. The germline V gene encodes CDR1 MGHRA and CDR2 YSYEKL. The V gene end was trimmed by 3 bases and the J gene end by 9 bases; junction bases not matched to a gene: 7. CDR3 length: 16 residues. The CDR3 region has the DNA TGCGCCAGCAGCCACGGACTAGCGGGAGTGGGCTGGGAGCTGTTTTTT. Amino acids: CASSHGLAGVGWELFF.

In regard to this clonotype: The junction shows a germline mismatch at one end, possibly a read error. CDR3 bases: TGTGCCAGCAGTGAATTTCTGGGGACTAGCGGGGGTGGGAATGAGCAGTCCTTC. Protein: CASSEFLGTSGGGNEQSF. The chain links TRBV25-1 to TRBJ2-1; 14 bases line up with TRBD2. This CDR3 region has 18 residues. The V gene's germline CDR1 is MGHDK and CDR2 SYGVNS.

This clonotype was detected only once. The gene calls are TRBV2 and TRBJ2-7; tentatively, D is TRBD2 (6 bases). V was clipped by 7 bases and J by 5 bases, with 12 bases between them. The CDR3 length is 12 residues. The germline V gene encodes CDR1 SNHLY and CDR2 FYNNEI. CDR3: CASNSGAHEQYF. The DNA of the CDR3 is TGTGCCAGCAATAGCGGAGCCCACGAGCAGTACTTC.

V usage is TRBV5-1 and J usage is TRBJ1-5; 8 positions agree with TRBD1. CDR3 length: 16 residues. J was trimmed by 11 bases and V by 3 bases; bases with no gene match: 16. Germline values: CDR1 SGHRS, CDR2 YFSETQ. CDR3 in amino acids: CASSWGTGGQDQSQHF. The CDR3 region has the DNA TGCGCCAGCAGCTGGGGGACCGGGGGACAGGACCAGTCCCAGCATTTT.

This clonotype is judged medium-sized. The rearrangement joins TRBV11-3 to TRBJ2-3, with 7 bases aligning to TRBD2. Per the germline V gene, CDR1 is SGHNT and CDR2 is YENEEA. V trimming: 2 bases; J trimming: 13 bases; junction bases outside the gene matches: 3. CDR3 size: 11 residues. Here the CDR3 reads CASSLREEEYF. In DNA form, the CDR3 reads TGTGCCAGCAGCTTACGGGAGGAGGAGTATTTT.

This clonotype has just a few counts. The chain's CDR3 is CASSPSLRGRVDTQYF. The CDR3 DNA reads TGTGCCAGCAGTCCATCCCTTCGGGGGAGGGTAGATACGCAGTATTTT. V gene TRBV28 combines with J gene TRBJ2-3; 7 nucleotides match TRBD2. Germline CDR1 reads MDHEN; CDR2 reads SYDVKM. The CDR3 is 16 residues long. V gave up 5 bases and J gave up 5 bases; unmatched junction bases: 13.

In regard to this clonotype: At one of its ends the junction is not consistent with the germline gene, which may arise from a read error. DNA of the CDR3: TGTGCCAGCAGTCACTCCAAGTCTAGCGGGAGTGGCAATGAGCAGTTCTTC. Protein product: CASSHSKSSGSGNEQFF. The chain combines TRBV6-2 or TRBV6-3 with TRBJ2-1; 10 nucleotides line up with TRBD2. This CDR3 comprises 17 residues. Germline V gene lookup returns CDR1 MNHEY and CDR2 SVGEGT.

Details on this clonotype: One junction end disagrees with the germline gene, perhaps due to a read error. The CDR3 loop is CANSQAATGKNTIYF. CDR3 sequence (DNA): TGTGCCAACAGCCAAGCCGCGACAGGGAAAAACACCATATATTTT. V and J are TRBV4-2 and TRBJ1-3, with TRBD1 identical over 7 bases. The CDR3 runs 15 residues. Per germline, CDR1 LGHNA and CDR2 YNFKEQ.

By frequency in the sample, this clonotype is medium-sized (0.01 to 0.1%). V and J are TRBV11-2 and TRBJ2-7; 11 bases line up with TRBD2. Germline trimming cut 2 bases from V and 4 bases from J; bases unmatched to any gene: 4. CDR1 SGHAT and CDR2 FQNNGV come from the germline V gene. The CDR3 covers 15 residues. The CDR3 loop is CASSLSLAGGYEQYF. CDR3 nucleotide sequence: TGTGCCAGCAGCTTATCGCTAGCGGGAGGTTACGAGCAGTACTTC.

Worth noting for this clonotype: A much larger clone is a single base away; this may be a read error. Here the CDR3 DNA reads TGTGCCAGCAGCTTCGATGGGGCCACTGAAGTTTTCTTT. It specifies CASSFDGATEVFF. V usage is TRBV13 and J usage is TRBJ1-1; D might be TRBD1 (5 bases). The CDR3 is made up of 13 amino acids. Germline V gives CDR1 PRHDT, CDR2 FYEKMQ (reference sequence).

The gene calls are TRBV12-3 or TRBV12-4 and TRBJ2-1; 8 bases match TRBD1. Trimming at V came to 2 bases and at J to 12 bases, leaving 6 bases not matched to a gene. The CDR3 totals 13 residues. CDR3 sequence: CASSLSDRGGQFF. In DNA, the CDR3 is TGTGCCAGCAGTTTATCCGACAGGGGAGGGCAGTTCTTC.

As concerns this clonotype: The junction departs from germline at one end; a sequencing error may be responsible. This chain uses TRBV29-1 with TRBJ1-2; D uncertain. Germline V gives CDR1 SQVTM, CDR2 ANQGSEA. This CDR3 is built from 11 residues. CDR3 region: CSAEGWDSYTF. CDR3 sequence (DNA): TGCAGCGCTGAAGGGTGGGATAGCTACACCTTC.

Worth noting for this clonotype: A much larger clone lies one base from this, so it may be a read error. The chain has TRBV29-1 and TRBJ2-7; tentatively, D is TRBD1 or TRBD2 (5 bases each). CDR3 length: 14 residues. Germline-derived CDR1 and CDR2 are SQVTM and ANQGSEA. The V gene lost 5 bases and the J gene lost 4 bases, with 18 bases spanning the gap. CDR3 residues: CSVSDGASPYEQYF. The DNA of the CDR3 is TGCAGCGTTTCGGACGGGGCTAGCCCTTACGAGCAGTACTTC.

This clonotype was picked up a small number of times. The chain combines TRBV30 with TRBJ2-2, with 7 bases that match TRBD1. The CDR3 extends over 13 amino acids. Germline V gives CDR1 GTSNPN, CDR2 SVGIG (reference sequence). The J segment lost 6 bases and the V segment lost 5 bases, leaving 6 bases of the junction unmatched. In DNA, the CDR3 is TGTGCCTGGCAAGCAACAGGGGCCGGGGAGCTGTTTTTT. Protein sequence: CAWQATGAGELFF.

The chain uses TRBV11-2 and TRBJ2-7; 11 bases align to TRBD2. From germline, CDR1 is SGHAT and CDR2 FQNNGV. The CDR3 is 19 residues long. Trimming took 7 bases from V and 4 from J; bases not matched to a gene: 21. The CDR3 DNA is TGTGCCAGCACCTCGAAGGGACAGATAAGACTAGCGGGACTGTACGAGCAGTACTTC. Protein: CASTSKGQIRLAGLYEQYF.

Concerning this clonotype: A junction boundary mismatches the germline segment, possibly from a read error. The chain employs TRBV12-3 or TRBV12-4 and TRBJ2-3; TRBD2 might be the D (6 bases). This CDR3 comprises 19 residues. The CDR3 sequence is CTSTRRELAKWVSTDMQYF. In DNA, the CDR3 is TGCACCAGCACCCGACGGGAACTAGCCAAGTGGGTGAGCACAGATATGCAGTATTTT.

In this sample, this clonotype turned up many times. This chain joins TRBV6-5 and TRBJ2-5; D remains unclear. CDR1 is MNHEY, CDR2 SVGAGI, per germline. Deletions cut 2 bases from V and 1 base from J, with 11 bases between. CDR3 length: 15 residues. The CDR3 sequence: CASSYKAQSQETQYF. CDR3 bases: TGTGCCAGCAGTTACAAGGCCCAGTCCCAAGAGACCCAGTACTTC.

By its share, this clonotype is medium-sized. The J gene is TRBJ1-5, the V gene TRBV11-2, with D perhaps matching TRBD1 (6 bases). This CDR3 is 14 amino acids long. The germline V and J ends were trimmed by 5 bases and 6 bases, with 14 bases remaining between them. CDR1 is SGHAT, CDR2 FQNNGV, per germline. The CDR3 DNA follows: TGTGCCAGCAGCCTTGAACAGGGAGGTCAGCCCCAGCATTTT. Amino acids: CASSLEQGGQPQHF. Variable domain in full (rest from reference TRBV11-2 and TRBJ1-5): EAGVAQSPRYKIIEKRQSVAFWCNPISGHATLYWYQQILGQGPKLLIQFQNNGVVDDSQLPKDRFSAERLKGVDSTLKIQPAKLEDSAVYLCASSLEQGGQPQHFGDGTRLSIL.

This rearrangement joins TRBV29-1 to TRBJ2-5; D ambiguous. Trimming took 7 bases from V and 0 from J, leaving 12 bases between them. CDR1 SQVTM and CDR2 ANQGSEA come from the germline V gene. The CDR3 consists of 13 residues. The CDR3 bases are TGCAGCGGTCGGTCCGGTTACCAAGAGACCCAGTACTTC. It translates to CSGRSGYQETQYF. Using reference TRBV29-1 and TRBJ2-5 for the parts outside the CDR3, the full variable domain is SAVISQKPSRDICQRGTSLTIQCQVDSQVTMMFWYRQQPGQSLTLIATANQGSEATYESGFVIDKFPISRPNLTFSTLTVSNMSPEDSSIYLCSGRSGYQETQYFGPGTRLLVL.

For this clonotype: An end of the junction differs from the germline gene, which may be a read error. The J gene is TRBJ2-7, the V gene TRBV28; TRBD2 aligns across 11 bases. Germline assignment: CDR1 MDHEN and CDR2 SYDVKM. The CDR3 is 16 residues long. CDR3 DNA: TGTGCCAGCAGTCCCCGACTAGCGGGAAACGGCTACGAGCGGTACTTC. Translating gives CASSPRLAGNGYERYF.

This clonotype was observed at least ten times. The chain uses TRBV10-2 and TRBJ2-2; 7 nucleotides agree with TRBD1. CDR3 length: 14 amino acids. V trimming: 7 bases; J trimming: 0 bases; junction bases outside the gene matches: 2. Germline assignment: CDR1 WSHSY and CDR2 SAAADI. CDR3 sequence: CASKGTANTGELFF. CDR3 in DNA: TGCGCCAGCAAAGGGACAGCGAACACCGGGGAGCTGTTTTTT.

In nucleotides, the CDR3 is TGTGCCAGCAGGGGAGGGGGCGCTTATGGCTACACCTTC. Residues: CASRGGGAYGYTF. The chain carries TRBV7-8 and TRBJ1-2; TRBD1 agrees at 7 bases. J lost 5 bases, V lost 6 bases, and 6 bases had no gene match. Germline CDR1 SGHVS, CDR2 FQNEAQ. The CDR3 sequence is 13 residues long.

The rearrangement joins TRBV5-5 to TRBJ2-1; 11 bases are shared with TRBD2. Germline V gives CDR1 SGHKS, CDR2 YYEKEE (reference sequence). The CDR3 length is 17 residues. V gave up 0 bases and J gave up 5 bases; unmatched junction bases: 7. The CDR3 DNA reads as TGTGCCAGCAGCTTGGAGGCTAGCGGGGGGTCACACAATGAGCAGTTCTTC. Protein: CASSLEASGGSHNEQFF.

Comment on this clonotype: A read error may be the cause here, since a much bigger clone is one base away. The gene calls are TRBV6-1 and TRBJ2-2; tentatively, D is TRBD2 (6 bases). The length of the CDR3 is 15 residues. Germline V CDR1 and CDR2: MNHNS, SASEGT. DNA for the CDR3: TGTGCCAGCAGTGAACATGGAGGGCACCCCGGGGAGCTGCTTTTT. Protein: CASSEHGGHPGELLF.

The chain carries TRBV30 and TRBJ1-2; maybe TRBD1 (6 bases). The CDR3 totals 14 residues. V was trimmed by 4 bases and J by 14 bases, leaving 26 bases between them. Germline-derived CDR1 and CDR2 are GTSNPN and SVGIG (reference sequence). CDR3 nucleotides: TGTGCCTGGACACAGGCAGGGGCACTATGGCTGGGAACCTTC. Its translation is CAWTQAGALWLGTF.

This clonotype was counted many times. The CDR3 loop reads CASGLRLAGSTDTQYF. CDR3 coding DNA: TGTGCTAGTGGTTTGCGGCTAGCGGGCAGCACAGATACGCAGTATTTT. This chain joins TRBV12-5 and TRBJ2-3; 8 bases match TRBD2. The CDR3 is made up of 16 amino acids. Germline trimming cut 2 bases from V and 0 bases from J; bases unmatched to any gene: 4. Germline assignment: CDR1 LGHNT and CDR2 FRNRAP.

A note on this clonotype: Relative to the germline gene, one junction end is altered; a read error may explain this. J is TRBJ2-5 and V is TRBV11-2; D might be TRBD1 or TRBD2, each matching 5 bases. The CDR3 loop spans 12 amino acids. CDR1 is SGHAT, CDR2 FQNNGV, per germline. The CDR3 DNA reads TGTGCCAGCAGCCCGGAAGGGGAGACCCACTACTTC. Translating it yields CASSPEGETHYF.

This clonotype was counted a few times. The chain links TRBV28 to TRBJ2-2, with TRBD1 matching 11 bases. V was pared by 4 bases and J by 6 bases, with 13 bases of the junction left unmatched. CDR1 and CDR2 from the germline V gene are MDHEN and SYDVKM. This CDR3 contains 18 residues. CDR3 sequence: CASSSTWTGGVGPGELFF. The CDR3 DNA is TGTGCCAGCAGTTCCACTTGGACAGGGGGCGTAGGGCCCGGGGAGCTGTTTTTT.